Shown below are 4 T cell receptor beta chains from a single sample sequenced in a study of glioma-infiltrating T cells after dendritic cell vaccination (dated by TCRdb to 2015 to 2016). Receptor amplification or capture employed the immunoSEQ multiplex PCR assay. Held by TCRdb, this immuneACCESS table contains in-frame sequences only and omits some clones. Under half of the omission traces to an unresolved V gene where checked; the cause of the rest is unknown. The sample contains roughly 70,000 clones, about four fifths of them found a single time. The ten largest make up about 2% of the sample. Specimen: blood, collected before dendritic cell vaccination. Every receptor here comes from a human donor with glioblastoma.

The chain recombines TRBV19 with TRBJ1-2; D ambiguous. The CDR3 length is 16 residues. The V gene's germline CDR1 is LNHDA and CDR2 SQIVND (reference sequence). The ends were cut back, 0 bases at V and 7 bases at J, with 18 bases in the middle. CDR3 bases: TGTGCCAGTAGTATAGATCGAAAGGCCCCGGCGGCTGGCTACACCTTC. It translates to CASSIDRKAPAAGYTF. Combining the CDR3 with reference TRBV19 and TRBJ1-2 gives the whole variable domain DGGITQSPKYLFRKEGQNVTLSCEQNLNHDAMYWYRQDPGQGLRLIYYSQIVNDFQKGDIAEGYSVSREKKESFPLTVTSAQKNPTAFYLCASSIDRKAPAAGYTFGSGTRLTVV.

V gene TRBV5-6 combines with J gene TRBJ2-5; D call uncertain. Trimming took off 4 bases at V and 4 bases at J, with 14 bases between the two ends. This CDR3 region has 14 residues. Germline V gene lookup returns CDR1 SGHDT and CDR2 YYEEEE. For the CDR3, the DNA is TGTGCCAGCAGCCTTGGGTCGGGTTTAGAGACCCAGTACTTC. This encodes CASSLGSGLETQYF. The whole variable domain, remainder taken from reference TRBV5-6 and TRBJ2-5, is DAGVTQSPTHLIKTRGQQVTLRCSPKSGHDTVSWYQQALGQGPQFIFQYYEEEERQRGNFPDRFSGHQFPNYSSELNVNALLLGDSALYLCASSLGSGLETQYFGPGTRLLVL.

A single count supports this clone. The chain carries TRBV19 and TRBJ1-5, with TRBD1 as a possible D gene (5 bases). This CDR3 is 14 amino acids long. Trimming took off 5 bases at V and 2 bases at J, with 10 bases between the two ends. Germline V gene lookup returns CDR1 LNHDA and CDR2 SQIVND (reference sequence). CDR3 sequence: CASSPRVGNQPQHF. The CDR3 DNA reads as TGTGCCAGTAGTCCCAGGGTAGGCAATCAGCCCCAGCATTTT.

The V call is TRBV7-2, the J call TRBJ2-3; 7 nucleotides align to TRBD1. The CDR3 runs to 15 residues. Germline loops: CDR1 SGHTA, CDR2 FQGNSA. The ends lost 1 base at V and 6 bases at J; junction bases unmatched: 7. The CDR3 spells CASSLETGWGDTQYF. The CDR3 DNA follows: TGTGCCAGCAGCTTAGAGACAGGGTGGGGGGATACGCAGTATTTT.